This T cell receptor beta chain was observed in a study of T cells in Graves' hyperthyroidism and ophthalmopathy. Researchers amplified the TCR beta CDR3 regions from RNA transcripts. A first-round RT-PCR of the TCR CDR3 used the HTBI primer set. TCRdb reanalysed the multiplex PCR reads using MiXCR and keeps one entry per CDR3 protein. The repertoire includes roughly 600,000 distinct CDR3 sequences, 14% of them detected once, and approximately 12% sits in the top ten. V was pared by 2 bases and J by 2 bases, with 8 bases of the junction left unmatched. Per germline, CDR1 LNHDA and CDR2 SQIVND (reference sequence). The CDR3 length is 17 residues.

Sequenced input: blood. This clonotype was obtained from a woman in her 50s with Graves' ophthalmopathy. The rearrangement links TRBV19 to TRBJ1-5; 8 bases are a match to TRBD1. The CDR3 DNA reads TGTGCCAGTAGTATATTCCCCCCAGGGGGCGGCAATCAGCCCCAGCATTTT. Amino acid sequence: CASSIFPPGGGNQPQHF.